This T cell receptor (beta chain) was found in a study of human CD8 memory T cell subsets. This clonotype is deemed medium-sized (0.01 to 0.1%) by its frequency. There are 12 residues in the CDR3. Germline CDR1 reads KGHSH; CDR2 reads LQKENI. Libraries of TCR beta chains were produced by 5' RACE (UMI-labeled). Reanalyzing the 5' RACE reads, TCRdb keeps one entry per CDR3 protein, without DNA. This sample's clone table lists around 4,000 distinct CDR3 sequences. Sample: CD8+ T cells from PBMCs. The clonotype originates from a human donor in good health. The chain joins TRBV18 to TRBJ2-7. The CDR3 loop reads CASSPNAYEQYF.